These 24 T cell receptor beta chains share one sample of origin, sequenced in a study of blood T cell repertoires in COVID-19. Data came from immunoSEQ multiplex PCR; TCRdb stores just in-frame clones and leaves some out. Here the sample spans under 300,000 clones, about nine tenths being singletons. What was sequenced was PBMCs or T cells enriched from blood (not recorded which). Receptor source: a woman in her 40s who had recovered from COVID-19.

This chain uses TRBV29-1 with TRBJ1-1; D possibly corresponds to TRBD1 (6 bases). The CDR3 runs 9 residues. The V end was cut by 6 bases, the J end by 13 bases, with 12 bases between. The germline gives CDR1 SQVTM, CDR2 ANQGSEA. CDR3 amino acids: CSVGGNYFF. CDR3 nucleotide sequence: TGCAGCGTAGGGGGTAACTATTTCTTT.

The rearrangement uses TRBV27 and TRBJ2-3, with a weak D call TRBD2 (5 bases). The CDR3 runs 16 residues. The V gene's germline CDR1 is MNHEY and CDR2 SMNVEV (reference sequence). Trimming took 5 bases from V and 0 from J, leaving 15 bases between them. Here the CDR3 reads CASSEWTALSTDTQYF. In DNA, the CDR3 is TGTGCCAGCAGTGAATGGACTGCCCTCAGCACAGATACGCAGTATTTT.

This rearrangement joins TRBV6-5 to TRBJ1-1, with 8 nucleotides matching TRBD1. This CDR3 comprises 16 residues. Trimming cost V 2 bases and J 1 base; bases outside gene matches: 6. Germline-derived CDR1 and CDR2 are MNHEY and SVGAGI. The CDR3 nucleotides are TGTGCCAGCAGTTACACAAGGACAGGGTCGAACACTGAAGCTTTCTTT. Its translation is CASSYTRTGSNTEAFF.

The chain joins TRBV30 to TRBJ2-2; 7 bases line up with TRBD1. Germline-derived CDR1 and CDR2 are GTSNPN and SVGIG (reference sequence). Trimming took 4 bases from V and 6 from J; bases not matched to a gene: 2. The CDR3 consists of 12 residues. The CDR3 DNA sequence: TGTGCCTGGACAGGGGGTCCCGGGGAGCTGTTTTTT. This encodes CAWTGGPGELFF.

The chain combines TRBV20-1 with TRBJ2-3; D might be TRBD2 (6 bases). Per the germline V gene, CDR1 is DFQATT and CDR2 is SNEGSKA (reference sequence). The V and J ends lost 5 bases and 5 bases respectively, with 8 bases between them. This CDR3 has 11 amino acids. In DNA form, the CDR3 reads TGCAGTGCTGCGCGGGGAGATACGCAGTATTTT. Encoded protein: CSAARGDTQYF.

The CDR3 DNA sequence: TGTGCCAGCAGTGAAGTCCAAGACTCCTACTACAATGAGCAGTTCTTC. As protein: CASSEVQDSYYNEQFF. The chain combines TRBV2 with TRBJ2-1; no clear D. The V gene lost 1 base and the J gene lost 3 bases, with 13 bases spanning the gap. CDR3 length: 16 residues. Germline V gene data show CDR1 as SNHLY and CDR2 as FYNNEI.

The chain combines TRBV18 with TRBJ2-4, with D perhaps matching TRBD2 (5 bases). Germline CDR1 and CDR2: KGHSH and LQKENI. Trimming shortened V by 3 bases and J by 0 bases, and 12 bases separated the two germline ends. The length of the CDR3 is 16 residues. CDR3 region: CASSPPGGLAKNIQYF. In nucleotides, the CDR3 is TGTGCCAGCTCACCCCCCGGCGGGCTAGCCAAAAACATTCAGTACTTC. Based on the CDR3 plus reference TRBV18 and TRBJ2-4, the full variable domain is NAGVMQNPRHLVRRRGQEARLRCSPMKGHSHVYWYRQLPEEGLKFMVYLQKENIIDESGMPKERFSAEFPKEGPSILRIQQVVRGDSAAYFCASSPPGGLAKNIQYFGAGTRLSVL.

This chain joins TRBV11-2 and TRBJ2-1, with 8 bases matching TRBD2. V lost 2 bases, J lost 9 bases, and 12 bases stayed unmatched. Per germline, CDR1 SGHAT and CDR2 FQNNGV. CDR3 length: 16 residues. The CDR3 loop reads CASSLTPYGGGSEQFF. The CDR3 DNA follows: TGTGCCAGCAGCTTAACACCTTACGGGGGGGGAAGTGAGCAGTTCTTC. Variable domain in full (rest from reference TRBV11-2 and TRBJ2-1): EAGVAQSPRYKIIEKRQSVAFWCNPISGHATLYWYQQILGQGPKLLIQFQNNGVVDDSQLPKDRFSAERLKGVDSTLKIQPAKLEDSAVYLCASSLTPYGGGSEQFFGPGTRLTVL.

The V gene is TRBV20-1, the J gene TRBJ2-7; D is possibly TRBD1 (6 bases). CDR3 length equals 13 residues. Looked up from germline, CDR1 is DFQATT and CDR2 is SNEGSKA (reference sequence). Trimming took off 3 bases at V and 3 bases at J, with 12 bases between the two ends. The CDR3 bases are TGCAGTGCTAGTGGGGGCGAGTTCTACGAGCAGTACTTC. This gives the protein CSASGGEFYEQYF.

This sequence joins TRBV15 and TRBJ1-1, with D perhaps matching TRBD1 (6 bases). CDR3 size: 15 residues. Germline V gives CDR1 LNHNV, CDR2 YYDKDF (reference sequence). The V and J ends lost 2 bases and 8 bases respectively, with 18 bases between them. The CDR3: CATSRSRTVHEEAFF. CDR3 coding DNA: TGTGCCACCAGCAGATCTCGGACAGTTCATGAGGAAGCTTTCTTT.

This chain connects TRBV11-2 to TRBJ2-3; 9 bases agree with TRBD2. The germline CDR1 and CDR2 sequences are SGHAT and FQNNGV. This CDR3 spans 15 amino acids. J lost 3 bases, V lost 1 base, and 2 bases had no gene match. The CDR3 DNA reads as TGTGCCAGCAGCTTAGTTGCGGGGGGGACAGATACGCAGTATTTT. This gives the protein CASSLVAGGTDTQYF.

The chain recombines TRBV24-1 with TRBJ1-2, with D perhaps matching TRBD1 (6 bases). V lost 4 bases, J lost 4 bases, and 18 bases lay in between. The CDR3 contains 16 residues. Germline assignment: CDR1 KGHDR and CDR2 SFDVKD. CDR3 protein: CATSDPRTGMVYGYTF. CDR3 nucleotides: TGTGCCACCAGTGACCCCCGAACAGGGATGGTCTATGGCTACACCTTC.

This sequence joins TRBV7-9 and TRBJ1-1; weak D call: TRBD1 (6 bases). CDR3 length: 12 amino acids. V was clipped by 7 bases and J by 7 bases, with 13 bases between them. Germline CDR1 is SEHNR and CDR2 is FQNEAQ (reference sequence). The CDR3 DNA reads as TGTGCCAGCAACCAAATACAGGGTGAAGCTTTCTTT. Translating gives CASNQIQGEAFF.

The V gene is TRBV27, the J gene TRBJ2-7; 12 bases are a match to TRBD2. The germline V gene encodes CDR1 MNHEY and CDR2 SMNVEV (reference sequence). V gave up 5 bases and J gave up 0 bases; unmatched junction bases: 8. This CDR3 region has 17 residues. The CDR3 spells CASSRAPGLAGSYEQYF. CDR3 coding DNA: TGTGCCAGCAGTCGAGCTCCGGGACTAGCGGGCTCCTACGAGCAGTACTTC.

The chain carries TRBV28 and TRBJ2-7; 8 positions match TRBD2. The germline gives CDR1 MDHEN, CDR2 SYDVKM. Trimming at V came to 6 bases and at J to 5 bases, leaving 9 bases not matched to a gene. The CDR3 loop spans 14 amino acids. CDR3 sequence (DNA): TGTGCCAGCAGACCCGGGACTAGTCGAGACGAGCAGTACTTC. Its translation is CASRPGTSRDEQYF. Drawing the rest from reference TRBV28 and TRBJ2-7, the complete variable domain is DVKVTQSSRYLVKRTGEKVFLECVQDMDHENMFWYRQDPGLGLRLIYFSYDVKMKEKGDIPEGYSVSREKKERFSLILESASTNQTSMYLCASRPGTSRDEQYFGPGTRLTVT.

The genes are TRBV27 and TRBJ1-6, with D unclear. Germline V CDR1 and CDR2: MNHEY, SMNVEV (reference sequence). V lost 6 bases to trimming and J lost 5 bases, with 8 bases between them. The CDR3 is 13 residues long. The CDR3 here is CASRRRDNSPLHF. The CDR3 nucleotides read TGTGCCAGCAGAAGAAGAGATAATTCACCCCTCCACTTT.

The rearrangement links TRBV5-1 to TRBJ2-5; D remains unclear. V was pared by 1 base and J by 2 bases, with 6 bases between. The germline V gene has CDR1 SGHRS and CDR2 YFSETQ. The CDR3 length is 13 residues. The CDR3 spells CASSLFTQETQYF. In DNA form, the CDR3 reads TGCGCCAGCAGCTTGTTCACTCAAGAGACCCAGTACTTC.

The chain combines TRBV5-1 with TRBJ2-7; tentatively, D is TRBD1 (6 bases). The CDR3 consists of 12 residues. CDR1 is SGHRS, CDR2 YFSETQ, per germline. Trimming cost V 6 bases and J 5 bases, with 12 bases left between them. This chain's CDR3 is CASTQPGDEQYF. The CDR3 nucleotides read TGCGCCAGCACTCAACCAGGGGACGAGCAGTACTTC.

The V and J genes are TRBV11-2 and TRBJ2-7; perhaps TRBD2 as D (6 bases). V was pared by 5 bases and J by 5 bases, with 10 bases between. Germline assignment: CDR1 SGHAT and CDR2 FQNNGV. The CDR3 loop spans 12 amino acids. Here the CDR3 reads CASSPWGDEQYF. The CDR3 nucleotides read TGTGCCAGCAGCCCCTGGGGGGACGAGCAGTACTTC.

V is TRBV6-5 and J is TRBJ1-1; weak D call: TRBD1 (5 bases). This CDR3 is 14 amino acids long. Looked up from germline, CDR1 is MNHEY and CDR2 is SVGAGI. Trimming stripped 6 bases from V and 1 base from J, with 12 bases between. The CDR3 DNA sequence: TGTGCCAGCAGAAAACCCCAGGGGAACACTGAAGCTTTCTTT. Translating gives CASRKPQGNTEAFF.

This chain links TRBV5-1 with TRBJ1-1, with TRBD1 identical over 9 bases. CDR1 is SGHRS and CDR2 is YFSETQ in the germline V gene. This CDR3 contains 14 residues. With V trimmed by 0 bases and J by 11 bases, 8 bases remained unmatched. CDR3 sequence reads: CASSLATGGPVAFF. CDR3 nucleotide sequence: TGCGCCAGCAGCTTGGCTACAGGGGGCCCAGTCGCTTTCTTT.

The chain uses TRBV6-5 and TRBJ1-1; D may be TRBD1 (5 bases). The germline V gene has CDR1 MNHEY and CDR2 SVGAGI. The CDR3 has 13 residues. V gave up 6 bases and J gave up 11 bases, with 19 bases separating them. Here the CDR3 reads CASSSSRGAGAFF. CDR3 in DNA: TGTGCCAGCAGCTCTAGTCGTGGGGCGGGGGCTTTCTTT.

The chain employs TRBV3-1 (or the pseudogene TRBV3-2) and TRBJ1-2, with D hard to call. Germline assignment: CDR1 LGHDT and CDR2 YNNKEL (reference sequence). V gave up 1 base and J gave up 1 base, with 7 bases separating them. The CDR3 has 14 residues. The DNA of the CDR3 is TGTGCCAGCAGCCAAGTAACCGGTAACTATGGCTACACCTTC. Translating gives CASSQVTGNYGYTF.

V is TRBV7-9 and J is TRBJ2-7, with 9 positions matching TRBD1. This CDR3 spans 14 amino acids. Trimming at V came to 5 bases and at J to 3 bases, leaving 5 bases not matched to a gene. In germline, CDR1 is SEHNR, CDR2 FQNEAQ (reference sequence). Here the CDR3 reads CASSPPTGGYEQYF. CDR3 DNA sequence: TGTGCCAGCAGCCCCCCGACAGGGGGCTACGAGCAGTACTTC.